The rows below give T cell receptor beta chains drawn from one sample of a study of blood T cells in healthy people across ages. TCRdb recomputed calls from the 5' RACE reads with MiXCR, one row per CDR3 protein. The sample lists about 1.7 million distinct CDR3 sequences; roughly 27% were seen once. Sequencing was done on a sample of blood. These receptors originate from a woman in her 30s in good health. Both conserved end residues are part of each CDR3. The order of the fields is D gene, V gene, clone size, J gene, CDR3 DNA, CDR3 protein. D genes are given only for firm matches. Only some rows state a clone size, as once, few, many or a class for expanded clones.

-	TRBV7-2	few	TRBJ2-3	TGTGCCAGCAGCTTCATCGCGCGTGCCAGCACAGATACGCAGTATTTT	CASSFIARASTDTQYF
TRBD2	TRBV7-9	few	TRBJ2-7	TGTGCCAGCAGCCCAGCGGGGCTCCAGAGCTCCTACGAGCAGTACTTC	CASSPAGLQSSYEQYF
-	TRBV6-6	few	TRBJ1-5	TGTGCCAGCAGATCAGGGCCCAATCAGCCCCAGCATTTT	CASRSGPNQPQHF
-	TRBV29-1	-	TRBJ2-3	TGCAGCGTTCAGACAACGGATACGCAGTATTTT	CSVQTTDTQYF
-	TRBV11-2	-	TRBJ2-7	TGTGCCAGCAGCTTTGGGGAGGAGCTTCTTTTCTACAATGAGCAGTACTTC	CASSFGEELLFYNEQYF
-	TRBV12-5	-	TRBJ1-2	TGTGCTAGTGGTTTCTCCGGGACGGGAGGACGTGGCTACACCTTC	CASGFSGTGGRGYTF
-	TRBV7-9	-	TRBJ2-2	TGTGCCAGCAGCACCAGGACTTCCGGGGAGCTGTTTTTT	CASSTRTSGELFF
TRBD2	TRBV20-1	many	TRBJ2-5	TGCAGTGCCCCCTTGGGGGGGATGGGGCAAGAGACCCAGTACTTC	CSAPLGGMGQETQYF
-	TRBV2	-	TRBJ2-5	TGTGCCAGCAGTGACACCGGCGAGACCCAGTACTTC	CASSDTGETQYF
-	TRBV12-3/TRBV12-4	-	TRBJ2-1	TGTGCCAGCAGCCGACGGGTGAGAGCACATGAGCAATTCTTC	CASSRRVRAHEQFF
-	TRBV7-9	few	TRBJ2-3	TGTGCCAGCAGAACCCTTCCGTATACGCAGTATTTT	CASRTLPYTQYF
-	TRBV27	-	TRBJ2-5	TGTGCCAGCAGTTTGGTGGCCCAGTCCTCAGGGACCCAGTACTTC	CASSLVAQSSGTQYF
TRBD2	TRBV4-2	-	TRBJ2-1	TGTGCCAGCAGCCACCGGACTAGCGGGGTAGGTAATGAGCAGTTCTTC	CASSHRTSGVGNEQFF
-	TRBV2	-	TRBJ2-1	TGTGCCAGCAGTGAAACGGTGTATGATGAGCAGTTCTTC	CASSETVYDEQFF
TRBD2	TRBV20-1	many	TRBJ2-3	TGCAGTGCTAGAGATGCCTCCAGAGCGGGAGCGATAGATACGCAGTATTTT	CSARDASRAGAIDTQYF
-	TRBV20-1	few	TRBJ2-4	TGCAGTACGTCGTGGGGCTTAGCCAAAAACATTCAGTACTTC	CSTSWGLAKNIQYF
TRBD1	TRBV18	-	TRBJ1-6	TGTGCCAGCTCAGCGGACAGGAGTGGTTCACCCCTCCACTTT	CASSADRSGSPLHF
-	TRBV29-1	-	TRBJ2-1	TGCAGCGGGAGCGACGGGTGTGGTGAGCAGTTCTTC	CSGSDGCGEQFF